This T cell receptor (beta chain) was observed in a study of glioma-infiltrating T cells after dendritic cell vaccination. Background on the study: Three intradermal dendritic cell vaccine injections were given every two weeks.

Using immunoSEQ multiplex PCR, the repertoire was profiled, and TCRdb retains in-frame clones only, with some absent. The sample has nearly 85,000 clones, about 90% seen once. The TCR originated in a human donor with glioblastoma. The sample here was blood, taken before dendritic cell vaccination.

The CDR3 sequence is CASSLAQTQYEQYF. As DNA, the CDR3 is TGTGCCAGCAGTCTGGCCCAAACCCAGTACGAGCAGTACTTC. The chain uses TRBV2 and TRBJ2-7; D gene ambiguous. The CDR3 has 14 amino acids. V was clipped by 5 bases and J by 4 bases, with 15 bases between them. Germline loops: CDR1 SNHLY, CDR2 FYNNEI.